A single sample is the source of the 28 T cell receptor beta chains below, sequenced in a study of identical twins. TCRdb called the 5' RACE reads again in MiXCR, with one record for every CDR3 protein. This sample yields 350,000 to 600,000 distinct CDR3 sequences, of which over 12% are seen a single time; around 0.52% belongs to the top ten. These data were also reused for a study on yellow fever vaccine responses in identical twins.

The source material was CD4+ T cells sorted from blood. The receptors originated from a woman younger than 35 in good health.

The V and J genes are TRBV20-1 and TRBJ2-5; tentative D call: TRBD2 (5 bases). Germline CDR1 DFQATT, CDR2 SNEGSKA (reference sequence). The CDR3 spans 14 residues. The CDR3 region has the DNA TGCAGCCTATCGCGAGGGCTAGCTTTGGAGACCCAGTACTTC. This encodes CSLSRGLALETQYF.

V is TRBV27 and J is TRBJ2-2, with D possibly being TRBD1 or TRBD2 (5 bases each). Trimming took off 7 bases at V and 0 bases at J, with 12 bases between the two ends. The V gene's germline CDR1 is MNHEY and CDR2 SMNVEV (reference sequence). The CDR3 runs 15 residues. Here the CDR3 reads CASTPGRANTGELFF. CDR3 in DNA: TGTGCCAGCACCCCGGGACGGGCGAACACCGGGGAGCTGTTTTTT.

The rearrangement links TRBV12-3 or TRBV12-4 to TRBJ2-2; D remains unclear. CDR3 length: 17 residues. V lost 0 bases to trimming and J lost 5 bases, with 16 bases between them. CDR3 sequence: CASSLALGGRRTGELFF. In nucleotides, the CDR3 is TGTGCCAGCAGTTTAGCGCTAGGCGGACGTAGGACCGGGGAGCTGTTTTTT.

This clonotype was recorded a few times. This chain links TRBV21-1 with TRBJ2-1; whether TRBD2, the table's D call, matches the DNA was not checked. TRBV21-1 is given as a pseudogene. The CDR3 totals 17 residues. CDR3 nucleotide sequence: TGTGCCAGCAGCAGGCAGGGAGGACTAGCGGGAGGCGGAATGCAGTTCTTC. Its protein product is CASSRQGGLAGGGMQFF.

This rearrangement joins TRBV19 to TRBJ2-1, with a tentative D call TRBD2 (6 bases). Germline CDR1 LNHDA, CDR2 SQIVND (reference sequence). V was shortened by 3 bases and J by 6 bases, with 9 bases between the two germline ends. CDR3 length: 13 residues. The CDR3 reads CASSIGGTNEQFF. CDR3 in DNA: TGTGCCAGTAGTATTGGGGGGACCAATGAGCAGTTCTTC.

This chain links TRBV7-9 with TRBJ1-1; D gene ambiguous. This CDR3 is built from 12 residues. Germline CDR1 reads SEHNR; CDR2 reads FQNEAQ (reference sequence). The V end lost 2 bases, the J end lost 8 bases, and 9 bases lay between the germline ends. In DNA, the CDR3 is TGTGCCAGCAGCTTAATAGGGAGAGAAGCTTTCTTT. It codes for CASSLIGREAFF.

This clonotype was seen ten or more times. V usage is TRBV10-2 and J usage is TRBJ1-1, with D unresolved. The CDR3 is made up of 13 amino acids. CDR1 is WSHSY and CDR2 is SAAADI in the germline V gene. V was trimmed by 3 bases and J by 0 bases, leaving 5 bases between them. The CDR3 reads CASSETLNTEAFF. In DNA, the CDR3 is TGCGCCAGCAGTGAAACCTTGAACACTGAAGCTTTCTTT.

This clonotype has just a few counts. The CDR3 region is CASSLVETSDPYEQYF. The CDR3 region has the DNA TGTGCCAGCAGCTTGGTCGAGACTAGCGATCCCTACGAGCAGTACTTC. The chain is built from TRBV5-6 and TRBJ2-7; TRBD2 aligns across 8 bases. The CDR3 loop spans 16 amino acids. Germline CDR1 and CDR2: SGHDT and YYEEEE. Trimming took 0 bases from V and 2 from J; bases not matched to a gene: 7.

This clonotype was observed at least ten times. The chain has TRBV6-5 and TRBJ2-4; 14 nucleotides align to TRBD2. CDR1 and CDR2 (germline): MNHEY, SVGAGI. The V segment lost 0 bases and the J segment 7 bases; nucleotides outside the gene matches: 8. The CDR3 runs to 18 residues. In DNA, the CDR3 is TGTGCCAGCAGTTACTCCGCGGGACTAGCGGGAGAGTGGAACATTCAGTACTTC. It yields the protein CASSYSAGLAGEWNIQYF.

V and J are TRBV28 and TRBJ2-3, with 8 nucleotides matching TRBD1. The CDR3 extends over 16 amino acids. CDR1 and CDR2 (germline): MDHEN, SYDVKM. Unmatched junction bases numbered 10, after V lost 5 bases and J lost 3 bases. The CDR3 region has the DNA TGTGCCAGCAGTGGACAGGGAAAAGGCGTGACAGATACGCAGTATTTT. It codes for CASSGQGKGVTDTQYF.

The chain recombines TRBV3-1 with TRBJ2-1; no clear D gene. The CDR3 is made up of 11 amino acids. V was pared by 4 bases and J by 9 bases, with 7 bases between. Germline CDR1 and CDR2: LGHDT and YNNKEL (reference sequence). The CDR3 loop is CASSLISEQFF. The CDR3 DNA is TGTGCCAGCAGCCTCATTAGTGAGCAGTTCTTC.

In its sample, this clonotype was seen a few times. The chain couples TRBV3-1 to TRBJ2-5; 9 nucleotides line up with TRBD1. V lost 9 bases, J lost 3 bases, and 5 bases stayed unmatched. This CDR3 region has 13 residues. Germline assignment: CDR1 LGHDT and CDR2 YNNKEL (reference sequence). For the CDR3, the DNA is TGTGCCAGGGTACAGGGGGCAGAAGAGACCCAGTACTTC. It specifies CARVQGAEETQYF.

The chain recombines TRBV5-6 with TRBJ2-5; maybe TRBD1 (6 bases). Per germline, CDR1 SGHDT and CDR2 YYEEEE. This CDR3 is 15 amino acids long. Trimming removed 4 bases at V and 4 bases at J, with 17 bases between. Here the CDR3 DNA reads TGTGCCAGCAGCGGGGGCATAAGGGTAGGAGAGACCCAGTACTTC. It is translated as CASSGGIRVGETQYF.

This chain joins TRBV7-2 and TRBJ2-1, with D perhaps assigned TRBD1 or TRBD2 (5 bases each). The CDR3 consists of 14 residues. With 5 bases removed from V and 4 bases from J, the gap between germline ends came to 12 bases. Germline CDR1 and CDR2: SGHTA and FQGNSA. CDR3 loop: CASSPGPLYNEQFF. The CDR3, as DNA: TGTGCCAGCAGCCCGGGACCACTTTACAATGAGCAGTTCTTC. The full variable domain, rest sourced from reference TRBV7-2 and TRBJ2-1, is GAGVSQSPSNKVTEKGKDVELRCDPISGHTALYWYRQSLGQGLEFLIYFQGNSAPDKSGLPSDRFSAERTGGSVSTLTIQRTQQEDSAVYLCASSPGPLYNEQFFGPGTRLTVL.

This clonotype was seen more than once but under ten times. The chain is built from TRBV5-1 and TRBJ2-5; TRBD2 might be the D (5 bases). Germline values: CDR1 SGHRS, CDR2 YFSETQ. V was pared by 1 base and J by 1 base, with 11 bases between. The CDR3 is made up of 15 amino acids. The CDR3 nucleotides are TGCGCCAGCAGCTTGCTTTCAGGACTCCAAGAGACCCAGTACTTC. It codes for CASSLLSGLQETQYF.

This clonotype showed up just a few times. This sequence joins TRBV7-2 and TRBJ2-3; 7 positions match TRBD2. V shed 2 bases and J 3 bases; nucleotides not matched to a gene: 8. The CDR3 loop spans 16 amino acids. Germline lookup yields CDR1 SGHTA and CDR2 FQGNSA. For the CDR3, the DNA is TGTGCCAGCAGCTTAAACGGGGGAGGGCGTACAGATACGCAGTATTTT. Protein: CASSLNGGGRTDTQYF. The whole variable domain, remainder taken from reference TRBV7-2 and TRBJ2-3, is GAGVSQSPSNKVTEKGKDVELRCDPISGHTALYWYRQSLGQGLEFLIYFQGNSAPDKSGLPSDRFSAERTGGSVSTLTIQRTQQEDSAVYLCASSLNGGGRTDTQYFGPGTRLTVL.

CDR3 residues: CASSLRSDSNQPQHF. In nucleotides, the CDR3 is TGTGCCAGCAGCTTAAGGAGTGATAGCAATCAGCCCCAGCATTTT. J is TRBJ1-5 and V is TRBV7-8, with D hard to call. Germline CDR1 and CDR2: SGHVS and FQNEAQ. V was pared by 2 bases and J by 0 bases, with 8 bases between. This CDR3 region has 15 residues.

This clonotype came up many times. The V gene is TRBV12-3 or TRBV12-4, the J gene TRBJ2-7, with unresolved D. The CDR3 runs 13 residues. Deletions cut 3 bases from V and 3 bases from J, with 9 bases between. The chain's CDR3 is CASSLLLGYEQYF. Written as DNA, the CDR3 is TGTGCCAGCAGTTTGTTACTGGGCTACGAGCAGTACTTC.

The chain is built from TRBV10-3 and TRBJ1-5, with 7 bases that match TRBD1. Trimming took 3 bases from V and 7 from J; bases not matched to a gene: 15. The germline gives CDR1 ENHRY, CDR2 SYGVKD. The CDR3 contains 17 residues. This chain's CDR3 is CAISEPGTAGGRQPQHF. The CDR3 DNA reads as TGTGCCATCAGTGAACCGGGCACAGCAGGGGGAAGGCAGCCCCAGCATTTT.

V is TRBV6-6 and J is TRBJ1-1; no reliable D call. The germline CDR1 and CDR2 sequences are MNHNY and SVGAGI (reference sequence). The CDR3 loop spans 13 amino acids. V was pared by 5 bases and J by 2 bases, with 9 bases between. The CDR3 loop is CASSEIGNTEAFF. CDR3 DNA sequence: TGTGCCAGCAGTGAGATAGGTAACACTGAAGCTTTCTTT.

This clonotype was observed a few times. CDR3 bases: TGTGCCATCAGCTCCCAGGACCGACCCCTTGGCGGCTACACCTTC. It yields the protein CAISSQDRPLGGYTF. The chain joins TRBV10-3 to TRBJ1-2; D gene unclear. V was pared by 6 bases and J by 8 bases, with 22 bases between. This CDR3 spans 15 amino acids. CDR1 ENHRY and CDR2 SYGVKD come from the germline V gene.

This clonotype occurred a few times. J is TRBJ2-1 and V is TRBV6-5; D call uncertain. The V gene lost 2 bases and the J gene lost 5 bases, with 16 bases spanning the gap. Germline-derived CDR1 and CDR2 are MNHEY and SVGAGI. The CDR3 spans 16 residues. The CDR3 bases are TGTGCCAGCAGTTACCCTTGGGGTTCCTATGACAATGAGCAGTTCTTC. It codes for CASSYPWGSYDNEQFF.

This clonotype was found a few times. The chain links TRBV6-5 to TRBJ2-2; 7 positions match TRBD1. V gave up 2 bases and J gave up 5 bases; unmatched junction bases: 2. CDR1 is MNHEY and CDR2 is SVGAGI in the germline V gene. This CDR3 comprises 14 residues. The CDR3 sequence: CASSYGTDTGELFF. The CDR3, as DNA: TGTGCCAGCAGTTACGGGACAGATACCGGGGAGCTGTTTTTT.

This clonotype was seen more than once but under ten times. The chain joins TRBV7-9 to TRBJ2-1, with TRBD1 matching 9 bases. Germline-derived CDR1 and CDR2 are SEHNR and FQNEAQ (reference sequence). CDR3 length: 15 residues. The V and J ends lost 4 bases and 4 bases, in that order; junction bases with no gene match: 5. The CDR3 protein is CASSSRGTGYNEQFF. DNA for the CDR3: TGTGCCAGCAGCTCCCGCGGGACAGGGTACAATGAGCAGTTCTTC. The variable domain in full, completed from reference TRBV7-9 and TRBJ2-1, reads DTGVSQNPRHKITKRGQNVTFRCDPISEHNRLYWYRQTLGQGPEFLTYFQNEAQLEKSRLLSDRFSAERPKGSFSTLEIQRTEQGDSAMYLCASSSRGTGYNEQFFGPGTRLTVL.

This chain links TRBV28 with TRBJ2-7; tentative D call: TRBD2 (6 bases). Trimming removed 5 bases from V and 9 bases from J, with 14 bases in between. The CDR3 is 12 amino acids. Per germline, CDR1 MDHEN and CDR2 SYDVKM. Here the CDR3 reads CASSTGTLRQYF. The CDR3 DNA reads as TGTGCCAGCAGTACCGGGACTCTACGGCAGTACTTC.

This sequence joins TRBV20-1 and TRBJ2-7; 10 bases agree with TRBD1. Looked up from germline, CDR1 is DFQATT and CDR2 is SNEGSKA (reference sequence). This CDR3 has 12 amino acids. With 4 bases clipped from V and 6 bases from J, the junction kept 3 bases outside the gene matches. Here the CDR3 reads CSATGTGVEQYF. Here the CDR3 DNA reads TGCAGTGCTACCGGGACAGGGGTCGAGCAGTACTTC.

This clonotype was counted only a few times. The CDR3 DNA reads as TGTGCCAGCAGTCCACGGGGGGCTTTACCCACAGATACGCAGTATTTT. This codes for CASSPRGALPTDTQYF. The rearrangement uses TRBV27 and TRBJ2-3; weak D call: TRBD2 (7 bases). V shed 5 bases and J shed 2 bases, with 17 bases lying between them. The CDR3 sequence is 16 residues long. Per the germline V gene, CDR1 is MNHEY and CDR2 is SMNVEV (reference sequence).

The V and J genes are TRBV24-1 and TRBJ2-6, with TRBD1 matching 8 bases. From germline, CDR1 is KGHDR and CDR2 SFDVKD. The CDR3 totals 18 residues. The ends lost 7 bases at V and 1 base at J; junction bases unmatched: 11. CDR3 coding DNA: TGTGCCACCAGAAGAGACAGGGGCCCTATGTCTGGGGCCAACGTCCTGACTTTC. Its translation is CATRRDRGPMSGANVLTF.